This T cell receptor (beta chain) was documented in a study of T cells expressing NK-cell markers. Germline V gene sequence: CDR1 SGHRS, CDR2 YFSETQ. CDR3 length equals 13 residues. UMIs were included in TCR beta cDNA generated by 5'RACE template switching. From its re-call of the 5' RACE reads, TCRdb lists each CDR3 protein once, without DNA. The specimen's table records 150,000 or so distinct CDR3 sequences. The chain employs TRBV5-1 and TRBJ2-7; TCRdb gives TRBD1 as the D gene, but with no DNA this cannot be confirmed. Material for sequencing was blood T cells: a sorted CD56 or NKG2C T cell subset, CD4+ or CD8+ T cells, or bulk PBMC T cells (not recorded which). The sequence came from a woman aged 45-60 years in good health. The CDR3 sequence is CASSFLGDDEQYF.